The 25 T cell receptor beta chains below all came from one sample that was sequenced in a study of blood T cell repertoires in COVID-19. TCRdb's copy holds only in-frame clones and misses some; the assay was immunoSEQ multiplex PCR. In the table there are 150,000 to 200,000 clones, roughly 84% of which are singletons. The source material was PBMCs or T cells enriched from blood (not recorded which). The receptor source for this set is a woman aged 50 to 60 who had recovered from COVID-19.

The chain links TRBV18 to TRBJ2-5, with 12 bases lining up with TRBD2. The junction had 6 bases not matched to a gene; V was cut back by 5 bases and J by 2 bases. The germline gives CDR1 KGHSH, CDR2 LQKENI. The CDR3 contains 16 residues. The CDR3 sequence is CASSAGTSGQQETQYF. CDR3 coding DNA: TGTGCCAGCTCAGCGGGGACTAGCGGGCAACAAGAGACCCAGTACTTC.

V gene TRBV19 combines with J gene TRBJ2-5, with 8 bases matching TRBD1. Looked up from germline, CDR1 is LNHDA and CDR2 is SQIVND (reference sequence). V was pared by 6 bases and J by 4 bases, with 7 bases of the junction left unmatched. The CDR3 is made up of 14 amino acids. The CDR3 loop reads CASSPTGGSETQYF. CDR3 DNA: TGTGCCAGTAGCCCCACAGGGGGTTCAGAGACCCAGTACTTC.

This clone is a singleton in its sample. This chain links TRBV5-1 with TRBJ2-3, with 7 bases lining up with TRBD1. The CDR3 runs to 14 residues. Germline assignment: CDR1 SGHRS and CDR2 YFSETQ. V gave up 2 bases and J gave up 6 bases; unmatched junction bases: 6. DNA of the CDR3: TGCGCCAGCAGCTTACAGGGGTCAATCGATACGCAGTATTTT. Protein sequence: CASSLQGSIDTQYF.

J is TRBJ2-3 and V is TRBV27; a weak D match, TRBD1 (5 bases). Trimming left V 4 bases short and J 3 bases short, with 17 bases between. Looked up from germline, CDR1 is MNHEY and CDR2 is SMNVEV (reference sequence). The CDR3 has 16 residues. CDR3 residues: CASSSPRAPGTDTQYF. The DNA for the CDR3 is TGTGCCAGCAGTTCCCCCCGGGCCCCAGGGACAGATACGCAGTATTTT.

This clone has just a few counts. This chain links TRBV5-4 with TRBJ2-5, with 9 positions matching TRBD2. This CDR3 spans 15 amino acids. The germline V gene encodes CDR1 SGHNT and CDR2 YYREEE (reference sequence). V shed 2 bases, J shed 4 bases, and the junction held 6 bases outside the gene matches. The CDR3 DNA sequence: TGTGCCAGCAGCTTAGCGGGGGGCCGGGGAGAGACCCAGTACTTC. It specifies CASSLAGGRGETQYF.

The CDR3 loop reads CASSLVGTSGEQYF. The CDR3 DNA sequence: TGTGCCAGCAGCTTGGTTGGGACTAGCGGCGAGCAGTACTTC. The chain recombines TRBV5-6 with TRBJ2-7, with TRBD2 matching over 11 bases. CDR1 and CDR2 from the germline V gene are SGHDT and YYEEEE. CDR3 length: 14 amino acids. J was trimmed by 6 bases and V by 0 bases; bases with no gene match: 2.

This chain links TRBV28 with TRBJ2-7, with 9 bases fitting TRBD1. The CDR3 length is 14 residues. Looked up from germline, CDR1 is MDHEN and CDR2 is SYDVKM. V was clipped by 8 bases and J by 0 bases; unmatched bases: 5. CDR3 region: CASLGTGHSYEQYF. CDR3 sequence (DNA): TGTGCCAGCCTCGGGACAGGGCACTCCTACGAGCAGTACTTC.

The chain carries TRBV20-1 and TRBJ2-1; 10 nucleotides line up with TRBD2. V gave up 3 bases and J gave up 3 bases; unmatched junction bases: 11. Germline lookup yields CDR1 DFQATT and CDR2 SNEGSKA (reference sequence). The CDR3 extends over 17 amino acids. The CDR3 DNA is TGCAGTGCTAGTCGGCTAGCGGGAGTCCAATTCTACAATGAGCAGTTCTTC. Protein sequence: CSASRLAGVQFYNEQFF.

This clone was seen only once. The genes are TRBV29-1 and TRBJ2-7; possibly TRBD1 for D (5 bases). The CDR3 totals 13 residues. Trimming took 4 bases from V and 1 from J, leaving 11 bases between them. Germline V gene data show CDR1 as SQVTM and CDR2 as ANQGSEA. CDR3 sequence (DNA): TGCAGCGTTGGGCCAGGGAATTCCTACGAGCAGTACTTC. Its protein is CSVGPGNSYEQYF.

The gene calls are TRBV7-2 and TRBJ2-7, with D perhaps TRBD1 (5 bases). Germline lookup yields CDR1 SGHTA and CDR2 FQGNSA. This CDR3 has 15 residues. The V and J ends lost 1 base and 4 bases respectively, with 14 bases between them. The CDR3 sequence is CASSLGFSKGYEQYF. In DNA, the CDR3 is TGTGCCAGCAGCTTAGGCTTTTCCAAGGGGTACGAGCAGTACTTC.

On this clone itself: The sample has other DNA sequences that encode this CDR3 too. This chain links TRBV10-3 with TRBJ1-1, with 7 bases that match TRBD1. Trimming removed 4 bases from V and 1 base from J; junction bases left unmatched: 0. Germline V CDR1 and CDR2: ENHRY, SYGVKD. CDR3 length: 13 amino acids. CDR3 in DNA: TGTGCCATCAGTGGGACAGGGAACACTGAAGCTTTCTTT. Protein sequence: CAISGTGNTEAFF.

V gene TRBV6-5 combines with J gene TRBJ2-7; TRBD1 agrees at 10 bases. The germline CDR1 and CDR2 sequences are MNHEY and SVGAGI. Losses at the gene ends were 10 bases for V and 5 bases for J; bases not matched to a gene: 11. This CDR3 region has 14 residues. CDR3 sequence: CAISPGQGFHEQYF. The DNA of the CDR3 is TGTGCCATCTCCCCGGGACAGGGGTTCCACGAGCAGTACTTC.

The genes are TRBV28 and TRBJ2-6; D gene ambiguous. Looked up from germline, CDR1 is MDHEN and CDR2 is SYDVKM. Trimming stripped 1 base from V and 4 bases from J, with 8 bases between. The CDR3 length is 15 residues. The CDR3 region has the DNA TGTGCCAGCAGTTTATCGCGCTCGGGGGCCAACGTCCTGACTTTC. Its translation: CASSLSRSGANVLTF. Drawing the rest from reference TRBV28 and TRBJ2-6, the complete variable domain is DVKVTQSSRYLVKRTGEKVFLECVQDMDHENMFWYRQDPGLGLRLIYFSYDVKMKEKGDIPEGYSVSREKKERFSLILESASTNQTSMYLCASSLSRSGANVLTFGAGSRLTVL.

Here the CDR3 reads CASSLIRQTGANVLTF. CDR3 sequence (DNA): TGTGCCAGCAGTTTAATTCGACAGACTGGGGCCAACGTCCTGACTTTC. The chain uses TRBV28 and TRBJ2-6; D possibly corresponds to TRBD1 (5 bases). CDR1 and CDR2 from the germline V gene are MDHEN and SYDVKM. The CDR3 extends over 16 amino acids. V was shortened by 2 bases and J by 2 bases, with 10 bases between the two germline ends.

J is TRBJ2-2 and V is TRBV19; 8 bases are a match to TRBD1. The trim removed 5 bases at V and 3 bases at J, leaving 5 bases unmatched. This CDR3 comprises 15 residues. Germline CDR1 LNHDA, CDR2 SQIVND (reference sequence). In DNA, the CDR3 is TGTGCCAGTAGTTCCCAGGGGGCCTACACCGGGGAGCTGTTTTTT. Its protein product is CASSSQGAYTGELFF.

The V and J genes are TRBV7-2 and TRBJ1-1; TRBD1 matches 7 bases. CDR1 and CDR2 (germline): SGHTA, FQGNSA. This CDR3 has 12 amino acids. V dropped 5 bases and J dropped 8; count of bases not matched to a gene: 5. CDR3 bases: TGTGCCAGCAGCCGCGGGACAGCCGAAGCTTTCTTT. Residues: CASSRGTAEAFF.

This chain uses TRBV6-5 with TRBJ2-3, with TRBD2 matching 8 bases. Trimming at V came to 2 bases and at J to 5 bases, leaving 9 bases not matched to a gene. CDR3 length: 16 amino acids. Germline CDR1 is MNHEY and CDR2 is SVGAGI. CDR3 amino acids: CASSYGRLTSVDTQYF. The CDR3 nucleotides are TGTGCCAGCAGTTACGGAAGGCTGACTAGCGTAGATACGCAGTATTTT.

V usage is TRBV5-4 and J usage is TRBJ1-2; D is ambiguous. CDR1 and CDR2 from the germline V gene are SGHNT and YYREEE (reference sequence). Deletions cut 4 bases from V and 4 bases from J, with 20 bases between. This CDR3 comprises 16 residues. This chain's CDR3 is CASSPGHSILSYGYTF. The CDR3 coding sequence is TGTGCCAGCAGCCCTGGGCATAGTATTCTTTCCTATGGCTACACCTTC.

The chain combines TRBV6-5 with TRBJ1-2; 10 bases map to TRBD1. Germline assignment: CDR1 MNHEY and CDR2 SVGAGI. The V segment lost 7 bases and the J segment 3 bases; nucleotides outside the gene matches: 2. This CDR3 has 13 residues. As DNA, the CDR3 is TGTGCCAGCACCGGGACAGGGGACTATGGCTACACCTTC. Protein product: CASTGTGDYGYTF.

This sequence joins TRBV5-5 and TRBJ2-3; D is possibly TRBD1 (5 bases). The CDR3 loop spans 15 amino acids. Per the germline V gene, CDR1 is SGHKS and CDR2 is YYEKEE (reference sequence). V was shortened by 3 bases and J by 3 bases, with 14 bases between the two germline ends. This chain's CDR3 is CASSSTVRFTDTQYF. In nucleotides, the CDR3 is TGTGCCAGCAGCTCGACAGTTAGGTTTACAGATACGCAGTATTTT.

On this clone: At one of its ends the junction is not consistent with the germline gene, which may arise from a read error. The V call is TRBV7-7, the J call TRBJ2-5, with D tentatively TRBD2 (6 bases). Germline V gives CDR1 SSHAT, CDR2 FNYEAQ (reference sequence). The CDR3 runs to 15 residues. As DNA, the CDR3 is TGTGCTAGCAGCTTAGGCCGACTAGTCCAAGAGACCCAGTACTTC. This encodes CASSLGRLVQETQYF.

Only one count was recorded for this clone. The chain uses TRBV15 and TRBJ1-1; TRBD1 is a possible D gene (5 bases). Germline values: CDR1 LNHNV, CDR2 YYDKDF (reference sequence). V dropped 8 bases and J dropped 5 bases, with 15 bases sitting between them. The CDR3 runs to 13 residues. Here the CDR3 reads CATRTGGRTEAFF. The CDR3 DNA follows: TGTGCCACCCGAACTGGGGGGAGGACTGAAGCTTTCTTT.

The genes are TRBV2 and TRBJ2-7; D ambiguous. CDR1 is SNHLY and CDR2 is FYNNEI in the germline V gene. V was trimmed by 7 bases and J by 5 bases, leaving 12 bases between them. The CDR3 runs 12 residues. CDR3 coding DNA: TGTGCCAGCACGGTGGTTTCCCACGAGCAGTACTTC. It translates to CASTVVSHEQYF.

The rearrangement joins TRBV6-5 to TRBJ2-7; 7 nucleotides agree with TRBD1. Trimming cost V 7 bases and J 2 bases; bases outside gene matches: 8. CDR3 length: 14 amino acids. Germline loops: CDR1 MNHEY, CDR2 SVGAGI. The CDR3 DNA reads as TGTGCCAGCACTAAGAAGGGGGCCACCTACGAGCAGTACTTC. It is translated as CASTKKGATYEQYF.

V and J are TRBV5-1 and TRBJ1-5; tentatively, D is TRBD1 (5 bases). The CDR3 is 14 residues long. Germline V gene sequence: CDR1 SGHRS, CDR2 YFSETQ. Trimming cost V 5 bases and J 1 base, with 10 bases left between them. CDR3 DNA sequence: TGCGCCAGCAGACCGGACACGAGCAATCAGCCCCAGCATTTT. It is translated as CASRPDTSNQPQHF.